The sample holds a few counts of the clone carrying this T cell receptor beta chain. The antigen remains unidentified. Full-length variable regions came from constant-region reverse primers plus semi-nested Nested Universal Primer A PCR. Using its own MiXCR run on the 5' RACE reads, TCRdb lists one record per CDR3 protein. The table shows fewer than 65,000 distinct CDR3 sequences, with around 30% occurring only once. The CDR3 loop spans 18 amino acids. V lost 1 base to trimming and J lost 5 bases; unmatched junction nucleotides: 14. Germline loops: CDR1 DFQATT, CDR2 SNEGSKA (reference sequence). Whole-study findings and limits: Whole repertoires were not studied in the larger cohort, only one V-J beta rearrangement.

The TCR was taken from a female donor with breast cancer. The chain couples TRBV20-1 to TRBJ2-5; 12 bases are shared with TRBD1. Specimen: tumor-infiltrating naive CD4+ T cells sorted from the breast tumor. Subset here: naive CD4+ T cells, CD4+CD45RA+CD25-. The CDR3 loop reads CSARVTKGGQGARETQYF. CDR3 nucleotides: TGCAGTGCTAGAGTAACCAAAGGGGGACAGGGGGCGCGGGAGACCCAGTACTTC.